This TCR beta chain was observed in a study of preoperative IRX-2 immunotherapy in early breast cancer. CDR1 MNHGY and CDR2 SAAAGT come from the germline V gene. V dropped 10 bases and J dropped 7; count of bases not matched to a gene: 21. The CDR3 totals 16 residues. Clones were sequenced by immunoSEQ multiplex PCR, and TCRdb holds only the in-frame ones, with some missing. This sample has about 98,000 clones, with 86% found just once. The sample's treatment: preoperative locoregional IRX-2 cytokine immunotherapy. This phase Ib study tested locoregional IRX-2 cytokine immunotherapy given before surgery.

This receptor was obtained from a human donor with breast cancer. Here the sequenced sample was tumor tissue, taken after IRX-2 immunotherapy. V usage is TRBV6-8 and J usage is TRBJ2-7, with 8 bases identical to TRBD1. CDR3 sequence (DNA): TGTGCCATCAGCAACGACCGGGACAGGATCTTTCGGGAGCAGTACTTC. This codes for CAISNDRDRIFREQYF.